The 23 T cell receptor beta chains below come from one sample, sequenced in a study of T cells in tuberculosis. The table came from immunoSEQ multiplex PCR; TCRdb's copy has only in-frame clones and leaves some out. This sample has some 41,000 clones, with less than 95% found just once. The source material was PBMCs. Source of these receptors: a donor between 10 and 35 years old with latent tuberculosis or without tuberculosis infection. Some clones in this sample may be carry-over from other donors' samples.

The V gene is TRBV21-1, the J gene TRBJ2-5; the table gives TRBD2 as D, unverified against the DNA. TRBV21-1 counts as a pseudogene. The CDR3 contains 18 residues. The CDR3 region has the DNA TGTGCCAGCAGCCCCTTAGACGTCGGGAGGCCGTACCAAGAGACCCAGTACTTC. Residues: CASSPLDVGRPYQETQYF.

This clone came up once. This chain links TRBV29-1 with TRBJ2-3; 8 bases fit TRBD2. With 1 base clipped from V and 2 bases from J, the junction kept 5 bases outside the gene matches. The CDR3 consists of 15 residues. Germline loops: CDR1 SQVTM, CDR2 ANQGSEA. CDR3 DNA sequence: TGCAGCGTTGAAGTAGCGGGACGACACACAGATACGCAGTATTTT. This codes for CSVEVAGRHTDTQYF.

The CDR3, as DNA: TGTGCCAGCAGTTTTGGACAGGTCACTGAAGCTTTCTTT. This sequence encodes CASSFGQVTEAFF. This chain joins TRBV27 and TRBJ1-1; 7 nucleotides line up with TRBD1. The CDR3 extends over 13 amino acids. The junction had 2 bases not matched to a gene; V was cut back by 3 bases and J by 4 bases. Per germline, CDR1 MNHEY and CDR2 SMNVEV (reference sequence).

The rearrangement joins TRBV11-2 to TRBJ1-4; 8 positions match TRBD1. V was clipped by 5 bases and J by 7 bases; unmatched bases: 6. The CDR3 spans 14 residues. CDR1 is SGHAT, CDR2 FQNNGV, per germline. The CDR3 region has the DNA TGTGCCAGCAGCGATAGGACAGGGAGTGAAAAACTGTTTTTT. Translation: CASSDRTGSEKLFF.

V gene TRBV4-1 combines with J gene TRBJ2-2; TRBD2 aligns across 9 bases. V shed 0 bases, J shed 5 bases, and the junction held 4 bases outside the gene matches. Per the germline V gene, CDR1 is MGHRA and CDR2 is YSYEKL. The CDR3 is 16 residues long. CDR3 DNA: TGCGCCAGCAGCCAAGAGGTTAGCGGGAGTACCGGGGAGCTGTTTTTT. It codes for CASSQEVSGSTGELFF.

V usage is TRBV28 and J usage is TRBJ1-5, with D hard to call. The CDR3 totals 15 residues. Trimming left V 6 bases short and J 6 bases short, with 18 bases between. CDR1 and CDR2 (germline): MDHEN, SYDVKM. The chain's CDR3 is CASRPLGVGGQPQHF. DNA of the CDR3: TGTGCCAGCAGGCCCCTCGGTGTGGGAGGTCAGCCCCAGCATTTT.

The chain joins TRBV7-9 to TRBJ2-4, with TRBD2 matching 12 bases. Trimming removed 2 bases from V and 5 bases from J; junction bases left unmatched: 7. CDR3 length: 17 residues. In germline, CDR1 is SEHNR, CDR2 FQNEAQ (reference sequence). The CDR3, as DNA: TGTGCCAGCAGCTTATCTAGCGGGAGGGCCAGGGAAAACATTCAGTACTTC. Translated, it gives CASSLSSGRARENIQYF.

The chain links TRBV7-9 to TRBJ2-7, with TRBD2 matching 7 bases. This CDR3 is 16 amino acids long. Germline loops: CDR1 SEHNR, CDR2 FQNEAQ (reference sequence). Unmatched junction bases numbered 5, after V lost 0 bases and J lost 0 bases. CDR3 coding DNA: TGTGCCAGCAGCTTAGCGTTGGCTAGCGGCTCCTACGAGCAGTACTTC. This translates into CASSLALASGSYEQYF.

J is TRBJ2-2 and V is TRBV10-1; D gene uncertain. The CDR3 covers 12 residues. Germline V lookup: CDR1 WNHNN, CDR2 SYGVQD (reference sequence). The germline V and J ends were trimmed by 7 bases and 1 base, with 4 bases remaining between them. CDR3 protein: CASTGNTGELFF. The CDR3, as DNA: TGCGCCAGCACGGGGAACACCGGGGAGCTGTTTTTT.

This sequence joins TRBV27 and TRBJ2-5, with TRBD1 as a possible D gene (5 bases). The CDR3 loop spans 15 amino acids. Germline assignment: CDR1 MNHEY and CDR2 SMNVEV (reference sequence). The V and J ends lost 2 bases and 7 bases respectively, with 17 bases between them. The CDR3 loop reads CASSLIFREGATQYF. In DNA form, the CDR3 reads TGTGCCAGCAGTTTAATTTTCAGGGAAGGGGCGACCCAGTACTTC.

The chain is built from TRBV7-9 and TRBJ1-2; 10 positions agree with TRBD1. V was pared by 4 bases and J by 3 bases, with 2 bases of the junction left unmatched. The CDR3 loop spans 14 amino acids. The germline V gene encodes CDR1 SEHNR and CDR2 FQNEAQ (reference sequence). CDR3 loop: CASSSGQGDYGYTF. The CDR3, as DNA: TGTGCCAGCAGCTCAGGACAGGGGGACTATGGCTACACCTTC.

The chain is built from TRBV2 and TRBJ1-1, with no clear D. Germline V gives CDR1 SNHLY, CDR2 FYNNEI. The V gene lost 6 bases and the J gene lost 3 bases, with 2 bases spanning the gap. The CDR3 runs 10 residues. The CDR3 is CASSYTEAFF. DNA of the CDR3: TGTGCCAGCAGCTACACTGAAGCTTTCTTT.

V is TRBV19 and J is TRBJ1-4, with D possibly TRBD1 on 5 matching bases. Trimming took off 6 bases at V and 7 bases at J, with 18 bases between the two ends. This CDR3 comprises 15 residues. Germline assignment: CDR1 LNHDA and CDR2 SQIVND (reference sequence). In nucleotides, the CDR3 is TGTGCCAGTAGATTGACTGAACAGGAGAGTGAAAAACTGTTTTTT. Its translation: CASRLTEQESEKLFF. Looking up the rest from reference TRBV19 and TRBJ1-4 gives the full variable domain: DGGITQSPKYLFRKEGQNVTLSCEQNLNHDAMYWYRQDPGQGLRLIYYSQIVNDFQKGDIAEGYSVSREKKESFPLTVTSAQKNPTAFYLCASRLTEQESEKLFFGSGTQLSVL.

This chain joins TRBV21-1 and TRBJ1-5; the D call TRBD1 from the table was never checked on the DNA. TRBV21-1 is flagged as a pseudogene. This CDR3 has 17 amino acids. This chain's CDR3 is CASNITSRGRDIQPQHF. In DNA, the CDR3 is TGTGCCAGCAACATTACCTCACGGGGCAGGGACATTCAGCCCCAGCATTTT.

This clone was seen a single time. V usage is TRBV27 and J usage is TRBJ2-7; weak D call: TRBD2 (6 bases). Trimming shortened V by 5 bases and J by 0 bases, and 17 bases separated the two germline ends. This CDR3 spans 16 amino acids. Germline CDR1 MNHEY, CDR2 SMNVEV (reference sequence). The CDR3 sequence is CASSPSGGESSYEQYF. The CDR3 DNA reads TGTGCCAGCAGTCCATCCGGCGGGGAAAGCTCCTACGAGCAGTACTTC.

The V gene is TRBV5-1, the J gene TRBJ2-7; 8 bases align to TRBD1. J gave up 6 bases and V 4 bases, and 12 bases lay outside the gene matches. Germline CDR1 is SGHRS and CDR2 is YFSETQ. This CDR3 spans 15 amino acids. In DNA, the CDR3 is TGCGCCAGCAGCCACTCGGGACAGGCTGGTGGCGAGCAGTACTTC. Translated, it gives CASSHSGQAGGEQYF.

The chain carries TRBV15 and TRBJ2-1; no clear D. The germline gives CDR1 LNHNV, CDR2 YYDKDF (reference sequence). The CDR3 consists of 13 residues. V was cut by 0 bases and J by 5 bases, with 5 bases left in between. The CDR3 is CATSRDSHNEQFF. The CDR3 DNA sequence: TGTGCCACCAGCAGAGATAGTCACAATGAGCAGTTCTTC.

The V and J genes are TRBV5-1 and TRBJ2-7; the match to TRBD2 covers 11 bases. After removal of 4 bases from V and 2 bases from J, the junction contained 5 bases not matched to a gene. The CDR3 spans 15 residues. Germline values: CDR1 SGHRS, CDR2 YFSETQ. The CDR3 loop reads CASSIGTSGTYEQYF. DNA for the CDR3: TGCGCCAGCAGCATCGGGACTAGCGGCACCTACGAGCAGTACTTC.

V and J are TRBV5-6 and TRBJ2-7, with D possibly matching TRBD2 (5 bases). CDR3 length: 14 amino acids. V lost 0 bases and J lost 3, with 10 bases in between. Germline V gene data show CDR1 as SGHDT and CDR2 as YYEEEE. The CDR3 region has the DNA TGTGCCAGCAGCTTGGTCGGGGTTGTCTACGAGCAGTACTTC. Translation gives CASSLVGVVYEQYF.

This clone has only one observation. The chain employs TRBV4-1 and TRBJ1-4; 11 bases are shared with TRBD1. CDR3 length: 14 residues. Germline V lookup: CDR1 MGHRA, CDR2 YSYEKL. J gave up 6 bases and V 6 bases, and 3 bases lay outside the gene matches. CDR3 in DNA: TGCGCCAGCAGTCGGGACAGGGGGGATGAAAAACTGTTTTTT. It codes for CASSRDRGDEKLFF.

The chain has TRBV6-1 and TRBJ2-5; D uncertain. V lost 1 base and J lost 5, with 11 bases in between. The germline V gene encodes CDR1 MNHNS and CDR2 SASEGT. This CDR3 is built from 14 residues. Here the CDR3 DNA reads TGTGCCAGCAGTGAAGATGTTTCGTTGGAGACCCAGTACTTC. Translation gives CASSEDVSLETQYF.

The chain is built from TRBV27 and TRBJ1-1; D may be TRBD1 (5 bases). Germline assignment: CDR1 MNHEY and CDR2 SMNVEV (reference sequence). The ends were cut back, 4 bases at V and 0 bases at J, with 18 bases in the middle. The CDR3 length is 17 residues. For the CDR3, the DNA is TGTGCCAGCAGTTCGCCCGGGGGGAACCCTATGAACACTGAAGCTTTCTTT. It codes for CASSSPGGNPMNTEAFF.

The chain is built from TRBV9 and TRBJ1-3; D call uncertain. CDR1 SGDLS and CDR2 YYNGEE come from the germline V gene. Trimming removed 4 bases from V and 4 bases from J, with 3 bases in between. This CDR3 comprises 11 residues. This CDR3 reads CASSPGNTIYF. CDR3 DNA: TGTGCCAGCAGCCCAGGAAACACCATATATTTT.